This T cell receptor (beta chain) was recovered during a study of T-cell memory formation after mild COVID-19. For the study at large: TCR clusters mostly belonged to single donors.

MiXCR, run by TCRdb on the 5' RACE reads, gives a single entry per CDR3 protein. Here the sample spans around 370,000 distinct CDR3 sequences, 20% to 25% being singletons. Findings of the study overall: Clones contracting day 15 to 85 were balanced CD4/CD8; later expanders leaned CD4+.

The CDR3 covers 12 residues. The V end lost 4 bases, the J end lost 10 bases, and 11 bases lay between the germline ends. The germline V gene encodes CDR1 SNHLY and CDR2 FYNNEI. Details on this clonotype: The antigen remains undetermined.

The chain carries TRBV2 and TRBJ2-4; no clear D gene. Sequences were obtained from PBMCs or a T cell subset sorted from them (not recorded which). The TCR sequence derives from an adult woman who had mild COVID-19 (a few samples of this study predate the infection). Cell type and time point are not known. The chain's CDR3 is CASSALSEIQYF. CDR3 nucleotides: TGTGCCAGCAGTGCACTATCGGAGATTCAGTACTTC.